This TCR beta chain is from a study of blood T cell repertoires in COVID-19. For the study at large: Sources were T cells, B-cell-depleted T cells, or PBMCs; the material itself was cDNA or gDNA.

This clone has more than one count but fewer than ten. Original data processing: Using reference gene primer amplification, nucleated cell counts were estimated. Data came from immunoSEQ multiplex PCR; TCRdb stores just in-frame clones and leaves some out. The DNA gave D and trimming, while V, J and clone size come from that table. The table lists approximately 170,000 clones, 65% to 85% of them singletons, with under 13% in the top ten. The clonotype comes from a man aged 70 or older with active or convalescent COVID-19. Sequenced input: peripheral blood.

The CDR3 bases are TGTGCCAGCAGCTATGGACTAGCGGGTAGCAATGAGCAGTTCTTC. Translated: CASSYGLAGSNEQFF. The chain uses TRBV7-7 and TRBJ2-1, with 11 bases matching TRBD2. Losses at the gene ends were 4 bases for V and 6 bases for J; bases not matched to a gene: 5. CDR3 length: 15 residues. The V gene's germline CDR1 is SSHAT and CDR2 FNYEAQ (reference sequence). The full variable domain, with the rest looked up from reference TRBV7-7 and TRBJ2-1, is GAGVSQSPRYKVTKRGQDVTLRCDPISSHATLYWYQQALGQGPEFLTYFNYEAQPDKSGLPSDRFSAERPEGSISTLTIQRTEQRDSAMYRCASSYGLAGSNEQFFGPGTRLTVL.